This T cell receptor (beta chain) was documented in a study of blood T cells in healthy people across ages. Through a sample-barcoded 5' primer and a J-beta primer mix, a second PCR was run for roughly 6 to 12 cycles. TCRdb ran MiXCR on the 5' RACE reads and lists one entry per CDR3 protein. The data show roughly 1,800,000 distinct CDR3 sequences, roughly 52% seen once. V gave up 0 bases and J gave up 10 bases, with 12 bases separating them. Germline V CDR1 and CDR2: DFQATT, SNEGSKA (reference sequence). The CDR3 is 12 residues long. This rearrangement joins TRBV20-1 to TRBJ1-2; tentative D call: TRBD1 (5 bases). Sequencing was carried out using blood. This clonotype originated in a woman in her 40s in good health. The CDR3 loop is CSAREGAQDYTF. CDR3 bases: TGCAGTGCTAGAGAAGGGGCGCAGGACTACACCTTC.